A selection of T cell receptor beta chains follows, all from one sample in a study of blood T cell repertoires in COVID-19. Method: immunoSEQ multiplex PCR; TCRdb's copy keeps in-frame clones and lacks some. The table records roughly 200,000 clones, about 80% of them present only once. The sample was PBMCs or T cells enriched from blood (not recorded which). Source of these receptors: a woman in her 50s who had been exposed to COVID-19. Both conserved end residues are part of each CDR3. A D gene is named only where the DNA matches it firmly. The listing skips clone size in some rows; elsewhere it reads once, few, many or a size class.

J gene,D gene,V gene,clone size,CDR3 DNA,CDR3 protein
TRBJ1-1,TRBD1,TRBV6-1,.,TGTGCCAGCAGTGACAACAGGGGAACTGAAGCTTTCTTT,CASSDNRGTEAFF
TRBJ1-1,TRBD1,TRBV5-1,.,TGCGCCAGCAGCGCGGACCCGACAGGGCTATGGGGCACTGAAGCTTTCTTT,CASSADPTGLWGTEAFF
TRBJ2-4,TRBD1,TRBV6-5,few,TGTGCCAGCAGTAGCGGACAGGTTGGCGACATTCAGTACTTC,CASSSGQVGDIQYF
TRBJ1-3,.,TRBV6-7,.,TGTGCCAGCAGTGGTGAATCGGGATTATGTGGAAACACCATATATTTT,CASSGESGLCGNTIYF
TRBJ1-3,.,TRBV6-5,.,TGTGCCAGCAGTTACGCGGGTGGAAACACCATATATTTT,CASSYAGGNTIYF
TRBJ1-5,.,TRBV4-1,.,TGCGCCAGCAGCCAAGATGAGACAGCTAGCAATCAGCCCCAGCATTTT,CASSQDETASNQPQHF
TRBJ1-1,TRBD1,TRBV7-2,many,TGTGCCAGCAGCATCGGACAGGCAAACACTGAAGCTTTCTTT,CASSIGQANTEAFF
TRBJ1-2,.,TRBV10-3,once,TGTGCCATCAGTGAAATAGGCGGGGGCCAGGAGGGGATCGTAGGCTACACCTTC,CAISEIGGGQEGIVGYTF
TRBJ1-2,.,TRBV7-2,.,TGTGCCAGCAGCTTAGCGTCGGGGGAAAGTAACTATGGCTACACCTTC,CASSLASGESNYGYTF
TRBJ1-1,.,TRBV11-2,.,TGTGCCAGCAGCTTCGGGGTGGGAGGGACTGAAGCTTTCTTT,CASSFGVGGTEAFF
TRBJ1-1,.,TRBV7-9,.,TGTGCCAGCAGCTTAGTTGGCGGCTTGAACACTGAAGCTTTCTTT,CASSLVGGLNTEAFF
TRBJ1-2,.,TRBV7-9,.,TGTGCCAGCAGCTTAGCGGCCAGTCAAGGCTACACCTTC,CASSLAASQGYTF
TRBJ1-2,TRBD1,TRBV19,.,TGTGCCAGTAGTCCAGGACAGGGCATCTATGGCTACACCTTC,CASSPGQGIYGYTF
TRBJ1-2,.,TRBV4-2,.,TGTGCCAGCAGCCAAGTAGGAGGGGCCGACGGCTACACCTTC,CASSQVGGADGYTF
TRBJ2-7,TRBD2,TRBV19,.,TGTGCCAGTAGTAGCCAGCGGGGGGGCCAATCGAGCTCCTACGAGCAGTACTTC,CASSSQRGGQSSSYEQYF
TRBJ2-7,.,TRBV3-1/TRBV3-2,.,TGTGCCAGCAGCCTCGCGGGTGGCAACGAGCAGTACTTC,CASSLAGGNEQYF
TRBJ2-2,TRBD1,TRBV2,.,TGTGCCAGCAGTGATAACAGGGGGAACACCGGGGAGCTGTTTTTT,CASSDNRGNTGELFF
TRBJ1-5,.,TRBV12-2,.,TGTGCAAGTCGCTCCGGGACAGGGTCCGGACGGGGCAATCAGCCCCAGCATTTT,CASRSGTGSGRGNQPQHF
TRBJ2-6,TRBD1,TRBV18,.,TGTGCCAGCTCACCAACTCCAGGGGGTAGCTCTGGGGCCAACGTCCTGACTTTC,CASSPTPGGSSGANVLTF
TRBJ1-2,.,TRBV6-5,many,TGTGCCAGCAGCCCAGGAGGGCTAATTAACTATGGCTACACCTTC,CASSPGGLINYGYTF
TRBJ1-2,.,TRBV10-3,few,TGTGCCATCAGTGAGGTCCTTTACTATGGCTACACCTTC,CAISEVLYYGYTF
TRBJ2-7,TRBD1,TRBV5-6,.,TGTGCCAGCAGCTCCGGGACAGGGAGGGGCGAGCAGTACTTC,CASSSGTGRGEQYF